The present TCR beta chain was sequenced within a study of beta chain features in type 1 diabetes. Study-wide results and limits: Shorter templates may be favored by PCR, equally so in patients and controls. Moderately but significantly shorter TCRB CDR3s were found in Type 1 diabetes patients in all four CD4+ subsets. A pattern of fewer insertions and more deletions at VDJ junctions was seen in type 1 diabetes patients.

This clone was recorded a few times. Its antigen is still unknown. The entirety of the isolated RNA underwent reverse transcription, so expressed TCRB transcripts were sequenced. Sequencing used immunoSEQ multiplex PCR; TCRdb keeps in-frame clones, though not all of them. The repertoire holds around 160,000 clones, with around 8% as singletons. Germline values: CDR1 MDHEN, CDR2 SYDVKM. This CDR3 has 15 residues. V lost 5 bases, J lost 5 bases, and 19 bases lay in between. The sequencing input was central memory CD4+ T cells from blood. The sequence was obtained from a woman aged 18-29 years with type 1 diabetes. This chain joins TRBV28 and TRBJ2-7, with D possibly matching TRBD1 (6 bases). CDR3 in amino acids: CASSIPNTGWNEQYF. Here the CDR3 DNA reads TGTGCCAGCAGTATCCCCAACACAGGGTGGAACGAGCAGTACTTC.